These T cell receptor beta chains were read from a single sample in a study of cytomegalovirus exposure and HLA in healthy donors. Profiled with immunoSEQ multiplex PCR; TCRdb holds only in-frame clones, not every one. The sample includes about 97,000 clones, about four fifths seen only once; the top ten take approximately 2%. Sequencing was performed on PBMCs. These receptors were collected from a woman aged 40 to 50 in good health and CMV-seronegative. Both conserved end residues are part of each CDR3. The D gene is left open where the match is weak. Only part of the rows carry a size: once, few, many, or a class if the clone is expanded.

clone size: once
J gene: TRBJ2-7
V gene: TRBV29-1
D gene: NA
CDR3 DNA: TGCAGCGTTGTCACTGCCGCCTACGAGCAGTACTTC
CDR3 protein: CSVVTAAYEQYF

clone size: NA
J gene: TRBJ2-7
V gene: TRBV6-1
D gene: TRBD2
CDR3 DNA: TGTGCCAGCAGTGCCCTATTAGGAGCGGGAGGGCCTGGGTTGATTTACGAGCAGTACTTC
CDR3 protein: CASSALLGAGGPGLIYEQYF

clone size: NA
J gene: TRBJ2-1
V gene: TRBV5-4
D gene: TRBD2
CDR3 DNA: TGTGCCAGCAGCTTGGCTAGCGGGGGGGCCGTCAATGAGCAGTTCTTC
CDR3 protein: CASSLASGGAVNEQFF

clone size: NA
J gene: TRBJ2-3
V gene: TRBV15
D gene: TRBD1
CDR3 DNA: TGTGCCACCAGCAGAGATGTGGGGACAGGGGACGATACGCAGTATTTT
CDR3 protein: CATSRDVGTGDDTQYF

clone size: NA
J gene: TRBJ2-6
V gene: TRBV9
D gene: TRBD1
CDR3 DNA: TGTGCCAGCGGAGGACAGGGAAAGACTGGGGCCAACGTCCTGACTTTC
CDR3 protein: CASGGQGKTGANVLTF

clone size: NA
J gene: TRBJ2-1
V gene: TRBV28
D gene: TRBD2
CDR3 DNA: TGTGCCAGCAGTTTCAGGGGACTAGCGATCGATGAGCAGTTCTTC
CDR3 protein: CASSFRGLAIDEQFF

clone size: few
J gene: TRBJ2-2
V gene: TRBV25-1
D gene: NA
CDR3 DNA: TGTGCCAGCAGTGAAGGCGGCGGGGAGCTGTTTTTT
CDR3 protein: CASSEGGGELFF

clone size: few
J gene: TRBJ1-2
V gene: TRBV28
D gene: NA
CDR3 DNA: TGTGCCAGCAGTTACACTCCATACTCCAGGGGCAACTATGGCTACACCTTC
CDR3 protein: CASSYTPYSRGNYGYTF

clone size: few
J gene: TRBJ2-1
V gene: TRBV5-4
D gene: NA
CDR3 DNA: TGTGCCAGCAGCTTCGCTAGCATATACAATGAGCAGTTCTTC
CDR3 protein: CASSFASIYNEQFF

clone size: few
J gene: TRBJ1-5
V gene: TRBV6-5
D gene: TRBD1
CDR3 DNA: TGTGCCAGCAGCTTAGGGGGCTTCAATCAGCCCCAGCATTTT
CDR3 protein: CASSLGGFNQPQHF

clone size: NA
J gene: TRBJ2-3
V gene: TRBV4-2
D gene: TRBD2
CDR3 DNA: TGTGCCAGCAGCCAAGTAGACCTAGCGGGAGCAATAGATACGCAGTATTTT
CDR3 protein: CASSQVDLAGAIDTQYF

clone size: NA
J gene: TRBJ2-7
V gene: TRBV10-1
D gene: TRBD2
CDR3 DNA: TGCGCCACCGCGGTTCGGCGGGAGGGCCCTTGGCACTTC
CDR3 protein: CATAVRREGPWHF

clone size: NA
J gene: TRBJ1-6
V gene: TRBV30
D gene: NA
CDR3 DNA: TGTGCCTGGAGGGGGCCGGGACGGGGGAATTCACCCCTCCACTTT
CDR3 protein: CAWRGPGRGNSPLHF

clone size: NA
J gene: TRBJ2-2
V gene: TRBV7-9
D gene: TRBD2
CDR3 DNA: TGTGCCAGCAGCTTCCGGACTAGCGGGAAAATGAACACCGGGGAGCTGTTTTTT
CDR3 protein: CASSFRTSGKMNTGELFF

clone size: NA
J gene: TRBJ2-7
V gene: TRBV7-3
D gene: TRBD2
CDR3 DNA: TGTGCCAGCAGCGCCGGAGGCGGGGGTTTACAGGCGAGCTCCTACGAGCAGTACTTC
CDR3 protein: CASSAGGGGLQASSYEQYF

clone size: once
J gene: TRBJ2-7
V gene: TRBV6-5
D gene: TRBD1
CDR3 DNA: TGTGCCAGCAGTAGGACAGGCGTCGACGAGCAGTACTTC
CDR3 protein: CASSRTGVDEQYF

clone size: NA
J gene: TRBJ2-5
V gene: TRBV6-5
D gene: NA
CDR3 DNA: TGTGCCAGCAGTTCCCACAGGGGGGGAGCGGAGACCCAGTACTTC
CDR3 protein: CASSSHRGGAETQYF

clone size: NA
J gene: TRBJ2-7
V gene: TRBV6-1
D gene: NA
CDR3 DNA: TGTGCCAGCAGTGAAGGCCCAGGGAACACCTACGAGCAGTACTTC
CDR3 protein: CASSEGPGNTYEQYF

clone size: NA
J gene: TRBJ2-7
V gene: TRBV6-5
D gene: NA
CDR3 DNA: TGTGCCAGCAGTTACTCGAGAGGGAAAGGAAACGGCGAGCAGTACTTC
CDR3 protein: CASSYSRGKGNGEQYF

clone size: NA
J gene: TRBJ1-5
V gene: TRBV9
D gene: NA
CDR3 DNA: TGTGCCAGCAGCTTCTCAGACGGGGATCAGCCCCAGCATTTT
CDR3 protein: CASSFSDGDQPQHF

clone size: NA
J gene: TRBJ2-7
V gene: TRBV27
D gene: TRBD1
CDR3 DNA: TGTGCCAGCAACCATGTCTCTAGACAGGGGTGCGACGAGCAGTACTTC
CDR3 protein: CASNHVSRQGCDEQYF

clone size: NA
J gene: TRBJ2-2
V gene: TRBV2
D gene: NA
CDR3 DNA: TGTGCCAGCAGAGGACTGACCGGGGAGCTGTTTTTT
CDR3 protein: CASRGLTGELFF

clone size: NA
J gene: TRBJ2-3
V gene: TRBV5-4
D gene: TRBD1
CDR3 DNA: TGTGCCAGCAGCTCACAGGGGAGCTCTAGCACAGATACGCAGTATTTT
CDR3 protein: CASSSQGSSSTDTQYF

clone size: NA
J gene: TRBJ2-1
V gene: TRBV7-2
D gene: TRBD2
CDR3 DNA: TGTGCCAGCAACCTAGCGGGAGGGCGGGGGAATGAGCAGTTCTTC
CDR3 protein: CASNLAGGRGNEQFF

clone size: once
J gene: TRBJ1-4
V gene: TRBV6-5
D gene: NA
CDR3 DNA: TGTGCCAGCAGTGTTTTTCGGACAGATAATGAAAAACTGTTTTTT
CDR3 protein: CASSVFRTDNEKLFF

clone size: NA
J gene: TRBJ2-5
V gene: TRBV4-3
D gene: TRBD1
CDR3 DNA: TGCGCCAGCAGCCAAGGGGAAGGGGACAGGTGGGAGACCCAGTACTTC
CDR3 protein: CASSQGEGDRWETQYF

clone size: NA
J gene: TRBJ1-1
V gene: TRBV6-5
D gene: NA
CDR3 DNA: TGTGCCAGCAGTTACTCCTCCAACACTGAAGCTTTCTTT
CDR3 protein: CASSYSSNTEAFF

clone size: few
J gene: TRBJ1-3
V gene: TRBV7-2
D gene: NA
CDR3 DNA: TGTGCCAGCAGCTTAGGATTGGTGTCAGGGCGCTCTGGAAACACCATATATTTT
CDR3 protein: CASSLGLVSGRSGNTIYF

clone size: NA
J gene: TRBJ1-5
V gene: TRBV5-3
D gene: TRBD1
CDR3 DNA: TGTGCCAGAAGCCACCCGGGGGACAGACGCAATCAGCCCCAGCATTTT
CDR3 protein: CARSHPGDRRNQPQHF

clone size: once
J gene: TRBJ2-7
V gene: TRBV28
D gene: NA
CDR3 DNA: TGTGCCAGCAGTCCTCCCGGCGGGACTGTTGGGTACGAGCAGTACTTC
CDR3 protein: CASSPPGGTVGYEQYF

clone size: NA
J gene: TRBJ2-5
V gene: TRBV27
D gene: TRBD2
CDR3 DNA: TGTGCCAGCAGTTTTGTCGGGGGGAGGGAGACCCAGTACTTC
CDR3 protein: CASSFVGGRETQYF

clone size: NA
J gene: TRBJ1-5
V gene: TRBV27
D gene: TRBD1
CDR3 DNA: TGTGCCAGCAGCCTAAACCAGGGGGCGGGTCAGCCCCAGCATTTT
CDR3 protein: CASSLNQGAGQPQHF

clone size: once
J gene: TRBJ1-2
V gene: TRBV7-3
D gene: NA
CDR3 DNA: TGTGCCAGCAGCCCTGCAGGGGATGCGGATGGCTACACCTTC
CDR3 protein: CASSPAGDADGYTF

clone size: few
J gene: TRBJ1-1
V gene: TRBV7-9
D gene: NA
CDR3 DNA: TGTGCCAGCAGCTCTACAGGTATGACTGAAGCTTTCTTT
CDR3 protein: CASSSTGMTEAFF

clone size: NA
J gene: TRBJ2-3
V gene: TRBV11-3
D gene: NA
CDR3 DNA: TGTGCCAGCAGCTTAGGGGAGTTGGGTACGCAGTATTTT
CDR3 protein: CASSLGELGTQYF

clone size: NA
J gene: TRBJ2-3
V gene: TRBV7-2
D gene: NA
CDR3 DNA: TGTGCCAGCAGCACGGAAACCCCGGGGGGCACAGATACGCAGTATTTT
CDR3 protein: CASSTETPGGTDTQYF

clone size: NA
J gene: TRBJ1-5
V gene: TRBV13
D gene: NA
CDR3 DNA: TGTGCCAGCAGCCGGGCCGCGGGGGATCAGCCCCAGCATTTT
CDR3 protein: CASSRAAGDQPQHF

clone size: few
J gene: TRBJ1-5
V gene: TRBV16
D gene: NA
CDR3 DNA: TGTGCCAGCAGCCGAACCAGCGGCAATCAGCCCCAGCATTTT
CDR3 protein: CASSRTSGNQPQHF